The T cell receptor (beta chain) described here comes from a study of blood T cell repertoires in COVID-19. Study-wide background: T cells, B-cell-depleted T cells, or PBMCs supplied cDNA or gDNA.

Participant age was roughly 18 to 100 years, and participants resided in about two dozen US areas. Within the 2 weeks before study entry, each person in the exposed group met a COVID-19 case. CDR3 length: 18 amino acids. The trim removed 0 bases at V and 3 bases at J, leaving 12 bases unmatched. CDR1 SGHRS and CDR2 YFSETQ come from the germline V gene. Original data processing: Reference gene primer amplification in the assay estimated nucleated cell counts. The table came from immunoSEQ multiplex PCR; TCRdb's copy has only in-frame clones and leaves some out. The V and J calls and the clone size are those of that table, but D and trimming were determined from the DNA. The sample has more than 300,000 clones, around nine tenths seen once; the top ten hold about 4%.

The chain uses TRBV5-1 and TRBJ2-1, with 7 positions matching TRBD2. The source of this sequence is a woman aged 25 to 45 who had been exposed to COVID-19. Material: PBMCs or T cells enriched from blood (not recorded which). CDR3 nucleotides: TGCGCCAGCAGCTTGGGGGCCCCACAGCGGGGTCTCTACAATGAGCAGTTCTTC. Its translation is CASSLGAPQRGLYNEQFF.